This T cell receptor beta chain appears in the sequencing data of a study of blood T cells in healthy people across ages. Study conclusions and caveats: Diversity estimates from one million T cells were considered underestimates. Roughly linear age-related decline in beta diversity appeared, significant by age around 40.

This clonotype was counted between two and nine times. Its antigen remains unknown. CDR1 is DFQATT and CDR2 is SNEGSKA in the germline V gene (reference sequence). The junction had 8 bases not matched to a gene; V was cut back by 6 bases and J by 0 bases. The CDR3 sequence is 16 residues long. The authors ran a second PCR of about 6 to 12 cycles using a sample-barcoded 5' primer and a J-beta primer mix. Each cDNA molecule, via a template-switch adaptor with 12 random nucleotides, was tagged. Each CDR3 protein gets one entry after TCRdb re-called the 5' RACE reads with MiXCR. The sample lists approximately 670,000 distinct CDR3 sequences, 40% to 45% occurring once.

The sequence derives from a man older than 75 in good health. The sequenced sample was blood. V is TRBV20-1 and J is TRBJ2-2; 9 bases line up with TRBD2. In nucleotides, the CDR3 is TGCAGTGCCGCAGGTCCTAGCGGGACGAACACCGGGGAGCTGTTTTTT. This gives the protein CSAAGPSGTNTGELFF.